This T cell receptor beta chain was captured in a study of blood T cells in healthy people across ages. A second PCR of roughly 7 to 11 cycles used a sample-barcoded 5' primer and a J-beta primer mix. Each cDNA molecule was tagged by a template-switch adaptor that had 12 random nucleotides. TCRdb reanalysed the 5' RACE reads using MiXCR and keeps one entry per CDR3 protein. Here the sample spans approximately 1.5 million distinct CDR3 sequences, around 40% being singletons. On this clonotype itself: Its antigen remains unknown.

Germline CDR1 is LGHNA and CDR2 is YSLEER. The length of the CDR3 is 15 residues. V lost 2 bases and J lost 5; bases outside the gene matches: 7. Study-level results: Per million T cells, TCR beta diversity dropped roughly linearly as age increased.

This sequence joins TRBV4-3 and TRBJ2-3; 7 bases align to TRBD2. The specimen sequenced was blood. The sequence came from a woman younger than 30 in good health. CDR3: CASSQIQRGGDTQYF. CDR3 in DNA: TGCGCCAGCAGCCAAATACAGCGGGGTGGAGATACGCAGTATTTT.